This TCR beta chain originates from a study of blood T cell repertoires in COVID-19. Study-level information: T cells, B-cell-depleted T cells, or PBMCs supplied cDNA or gDNA.

A few counts support this clone. Generated by immunoSEQ multiplex PCR, the TCRdb table keeps only in-frame clones and is missing some. The sample holds about 200,000 clones, around 88% seen once. V was pared by 6 bases and J by 5 bases, with 7 bases of the junction left unmatched. This CDR3 spans 15 amino acids. Germline CDR1 is LNHDA and CDR2 is SQIVND (reference sequence). Categorization into cohorts depended on clinical history that participants reported. V and J are TRBV19 and TRBJ2-3; 11 bases are a match to TRBD1. The clonotype comes from a man aged 35-49 years with acute COVID-19. What was sequenced was PBMCs or T cells enriched from blood (not recorded which). CDR3 nucleotide sequence: TGTGCCAGTAGAAGAAGGACAGGGGGCGAAGATACGCAGTATTTT. Amino acid sequence: CASRRRTGGEDTQYF.